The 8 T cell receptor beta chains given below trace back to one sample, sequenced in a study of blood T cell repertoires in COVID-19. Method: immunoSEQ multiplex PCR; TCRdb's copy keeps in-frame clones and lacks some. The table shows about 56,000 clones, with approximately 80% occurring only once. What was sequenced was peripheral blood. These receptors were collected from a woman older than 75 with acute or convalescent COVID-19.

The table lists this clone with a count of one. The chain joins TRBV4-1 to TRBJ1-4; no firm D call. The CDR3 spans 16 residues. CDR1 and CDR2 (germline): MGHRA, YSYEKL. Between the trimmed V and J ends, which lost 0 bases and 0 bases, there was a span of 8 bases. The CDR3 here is CASSQDLPATNEKLFF. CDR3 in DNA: TGCGCCAGCAGCCAAGATCTGCCAGCAACTAATGAAAAACTGTTTTTT.

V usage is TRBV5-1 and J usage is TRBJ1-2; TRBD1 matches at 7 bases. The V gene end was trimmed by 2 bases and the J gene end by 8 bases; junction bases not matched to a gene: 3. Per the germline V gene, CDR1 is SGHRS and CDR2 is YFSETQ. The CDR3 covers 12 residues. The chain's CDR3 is CASSLDRVGYTF. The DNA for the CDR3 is TGCGCCAGCAGCTTAGACAGGGTCGGCTACACCTTC.

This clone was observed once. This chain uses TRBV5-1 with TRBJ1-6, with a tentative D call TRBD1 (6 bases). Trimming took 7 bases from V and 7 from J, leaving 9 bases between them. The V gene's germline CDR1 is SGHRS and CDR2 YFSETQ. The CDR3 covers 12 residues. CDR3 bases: TGCGCCAGCCGGGACACCAATTCACCCCTCCACTTT. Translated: CASRDTNSPLHF.

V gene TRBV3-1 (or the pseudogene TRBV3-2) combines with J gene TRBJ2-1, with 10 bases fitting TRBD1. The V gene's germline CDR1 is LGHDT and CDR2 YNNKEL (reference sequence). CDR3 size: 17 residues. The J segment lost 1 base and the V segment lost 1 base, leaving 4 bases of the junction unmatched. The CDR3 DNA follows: TGTGCCAGCAGCCAAGGGACAGGGGGAAGATCCTACAATGAGCAGTTCTTC. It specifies CASSQGTGGRSYNEQFF.

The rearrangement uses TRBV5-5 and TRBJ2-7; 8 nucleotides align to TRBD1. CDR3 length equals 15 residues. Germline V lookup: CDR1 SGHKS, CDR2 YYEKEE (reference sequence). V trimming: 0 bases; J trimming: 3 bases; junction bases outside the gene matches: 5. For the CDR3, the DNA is TGTGCCAGCAGCTTGGTTGGGACAGGCAACTACGAGCAGTACTTC. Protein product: CASSLVGTGNYEQYF.

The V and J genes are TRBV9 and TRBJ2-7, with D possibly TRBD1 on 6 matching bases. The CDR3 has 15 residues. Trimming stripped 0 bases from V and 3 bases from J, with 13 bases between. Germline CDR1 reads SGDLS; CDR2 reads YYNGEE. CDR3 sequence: CASSVGQGIFYEQYF. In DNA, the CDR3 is TGTGCCAGCAGCGTAGGGCAGGGGATATTCTACGAGCAGTACTTC. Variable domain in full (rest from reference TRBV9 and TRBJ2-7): DSGVTQTPKHLITATGQRVTLRCSPRSGDLSVYWYQQSLDQGLQFLIQYYNGEERAKGNILERFSAQQFPDLHSELNLSSLELGDSALYFCASSVGQGIFYEQYFGPGTRLTVT.

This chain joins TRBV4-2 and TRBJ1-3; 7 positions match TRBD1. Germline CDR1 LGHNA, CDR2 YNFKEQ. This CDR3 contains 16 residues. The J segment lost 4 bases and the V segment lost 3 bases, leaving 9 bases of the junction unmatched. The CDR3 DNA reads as TGTGCCAGCAGCCAGGGTCGACAGGGAGAAGGAAACACCATATATTTT. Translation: CASSQGRQGEGNTIYF.

CDR3: CASSEADADFYGYTF. The CDR3 bases are TGTGCCAGCAGTGAAGCTGACGCAGACTTCTATGGCTACACCTTC. The rearrangement links TRBV2 to TRBJ1-2, with D unresolved. This CDR3 has 15 amino acids. From germline, CDR1 is SNHLY and CDR2 FYNNEI. The V end was cut by 0 bases, the J end by 4 bases, with 12 bases between.